This is a list of T cell receptor beta chains from one sample in a study of regulatory T cells in long-lasting Graves disease. TCRdb passed the multiplex PCR reads through MiXCR, listing each CDR3 protein once. The table lists 390,000 or so distinct CDR3 sequences, more than 20% of them singletons. Sequenced material: peripheral blood mononuclear cells (PBMCs), taken when the disease was refractory, from a patient treated with antithyroid drugs. The receptors stem from a woman aged 35 to 49 with Graves disease. The CDR3 runs from the conserved cysteine through the conserved F or W. D genes are given only for firm matches. Clone sizes are given selectively: once, few, many, or a class where the clone is expanded.

TRBJ2-7,few,.,TRBV11-2,CASSLTPGHEQYF
TRBJ1-4,few,.,TRBV20-1,CSARAPRVGNEKLFF
TRBJ1-3,.,TRBD1,TRBV7-2,CASSFTGGRDTIYF
TRBJ2-2,few,TRBD1,TRBV12-3/TRBV12-4,CASRPPRDSNTGELFF
TRBJ1-1,few,.,TRBV6-1,CASSTLQVMDTEAFF
TRBJ1-1,many,TRBD1,TRBV20-1,CSASRGQGNMNTEAFF
TRBJ2-1,few,TRBD2,TRBV11-2,CASSPLAGAHNEQFF
TRBJ2-7,.,TRBD2,TRBV9,CASSVEGARDYGQYF
TRBJ2-5,many,.,TRBV20-1,CRASSVHQETQYF
TRBJ2-7,.,.,TRBV5-6,CASSYPTSSSYEQYF
TRBJ2-5,many,.,TRBV6-1,CASRAAEETQYF
TRBJ2-7,many,TRBD2,TRBV11-1,CASSVGTSSYEQYF
TRBJ2-7,few,.,TRBV6-1,CASRTYRDTREQYF
TRBJ2-2,.,TRBD1,TRBV20-1,CSAGDRVNTGELFF
TRBJ2-7,few,.,TRBV2,CASSEPSYEQYF
TRBJ2-7,few,TRBD2,TRBV10-2,CASIEAGAYEQYF
TRBJ2-7,once,TRBD2,TRBV28,CASSLGSAGVSPYEQYF
TRBJ1-5,.,.,TRBV20-1,CSARDSGVPNQPQHF
TRBJ2-7,.,.,TRBV28,CASSSAGGAVEQYF
TRBJ2-7,.,.,TRBV6-1,CASSGTATFYEQYF
TRBJ2-7,many,.,TRBV28,CASSLFGPRDYEQYF
TRBJ2-7,many,.,TRBV28,CASSLRVYEQYF
TRBJ1-5,many,.,TRBV20-1,CSARVTEKGQPQHF
TRBJ2-7,many,.,TRBV28,CASSFVGPGRLSSYEQYF
TRBJ2-5,many,TRBD2,TRBV20-1,CSASDSGLASGRKAKETQYF
TRBJ2-5,many,.,TRBV20-1,CSARQFQETQYF
TRBJ2-7,many,.,TRBV14,CASSPQAYEQYF
TRBJ2-5,.,.,TRBV7-9,CASSLGAGTRKETQYF
TRBJ2-6,few,.,TRBV3-1,CASTLVGGANVLTF
TRBJ1-2,.,.,TRBV2,CASSAWGNYGYTF
TRBJ1-6,.,.,TRBV7-6,CASSSGSGHTGSPLHF
TRBJ1-5,few,.,TRBV7-2,CASSLAGISQPQHF
TRBJ2-3,.,TRBD1,TRBV28,CASSLEGATTDTQYF
TRBJ2-2,.,.,TRBV28,CASSSTPGGAGWSGELFF
TRBJ1-3,.,.,TRBV20-1,CSARGYSGNTIYF
TRBJ2-7,few,.,TRBV5-1,CASRSTGTYEQYF
TRBJ1-3,few,TRBD1,TRBV6-2/TRBV6-3,CASKAAGTGAGNTIYF
TRBJ2-2,.,.,TRBV19,CASSAHSTGELFF
TRBJ2-1,many,TRBD2,TRBV6-5,CASSLGLAGVEQFF
TRBJ2-7,few,.,TRBV7-2,CAISLVNSYEQYF
TRBJ2-2,many,TRBD1,TRBV6-1,CASRLGQGASGELFF
TRBJ2-7,few,.,TRBV20-1,CSADLGIQGSEQYF
TRBJ2-2,few,.,TRBV4-1,CASSQGWGTGELFF
TRBJ2-7,many,TRBD2,TRBV27,CASSRTSGSHEQYF
TRBJ1-2,many,.,TRBV20-1,CSARDLAKRGANYGYTF
TRBJ2-1,.,TRBD1,TRBV20-1,CSAGGTGTSSYNEQFF
TRBJ2-7,many,.,TRBV28,CASSPPDTYEQYF
TRBJ1-5,.,.,TRBV19,CASSILSGRLSNQPQHF
TRBJ1-5,many,TRBD1,TRBV12-3/TRBV12-4,CASSWDRVSNQPQHF
TRBJ2-5,.,.,TRBV9,CASSSWGGQETAETQYF
TRBJ1-5,.,.,TRBV5-6,CASSLRADNQPQHF